The clone carrying this T cell receptor beta chain showed up just a few times. The antigen remains undetermined. The data derive from a study of glioma-infiltrating T cells after dendritic cell vaccination. Looking at the study overall: The vaccine used monocyte-derived dendritic cells pulsed overnight with autologous tumor lysate. Dendritic cell vaccine was injected intradermally three times, biweekly. The study, taken as a whole, reports: The cohort had few patients with full blood and tumor sets.

Generated by immunoSEQ multiplex PCR, the TCRdb table keeps only in-frame clones and is missing some. Counted here are over 55,000 clones, around 81% occurring once; the ten biggest clones make up 7% to 9.5%. This CDR3 region has 16 residues. Trimming took 3 bases from V and 3 from J; bases not matched to a gene: 6. Per the germline V gene, CDR1 is MNHEY and CDR2 is SMNVEV (reference sequence). The receptor was derived from a human donor with glioblastoma. This sequence joins TRBV27 and TRBJ2-2; 8 nucleotides align to TRBD1. This material consisted of blood, taken before dendritic cell vaccination. In DNA, the CDR3 is TGTGCCAGCAGTTTCCGCAGGGGGCAATACACCGGGGAGCTGTTTTTT. This sequence encodes CASSFRRGQYTGELFF.